Below, 8 T cell receptor beta chains from the same sample are listed, as sequenced in a study of T cells in Graves' hyperthyroidism and ophthalmopathy. The source material, RNA transcripts, was used to amplify TCR beta CDR3 regions. TCR CDR3 regions were first amplified by RT-PCR with HTBI primers. TCRdb re-derived calls from the multiplex PCR reads in MiXCR, one entry per CDR3 protein. The sample has roughly 500,000 distinct CDR3 sequences, over 35% seen once. The material sequenced was peripheral blood or thyroid tissue (not recorded which). The origin of the receptors is an adult woman with Graves' disease, either hyperthyroidism or ophthalmopathy (not recorded which).

V gene TRBV7-9 combines with J gene TRBJ1-1; a possible D gene is TRBD1 (5 bases). This CDR3 is 14 amino acids long. Germline-derived CDR1 and CDR2 are SEHNR and FQNEAQ (reference sequence). The germline V and J ends were trimmed by 3 bases and 8 bases, with 16 bases remaining between them. The DNA for the CDR3 is TGTGCCAGCAGCTTCATCGGGGCAGTCGGGGAAGCTTTCTTT. Encoded protein: CASSFIGAVGEAFF.

The chain employs TRBV20-1 and TRBJ1-2; tentative D call: TRBD1 (5 bases). The CDR3 contains 15 residues. Trimming took off 0 bases at V and 2 bases at J, with 13 bases between the two ends. Germline CDR1 reads DFQATT; CDR2 reads SNEGSKA (reference sequence). The CDR3 DNA is TGCAGTGCTAGAGATTCGGCAGGGTCCAACTATGGCTACACCTTC. Its translation is CSARDSAGSNYGYTF.

V gene TRBV7-4 combines with J gene TRBJ2-7; 7 bases map to TRBD1. The J call is in doubt because the DNA end fits TRBJ1-2 better. The CDR3 spans 12 residues. Germline V lookup: CDR1 SGHVT, CDR2 SQSDAQ. CDR3 sequence (DNA): TGTGCCAGCAAAGGGGGCTACTCTGGCTACACCTTC. Translation gives CASKGGYSGYTF.

The chain couples TRBV5-1 to TRBJ2-7; D ambiguous. CDR3 length: 14 amino acids. V lost 3 bases and J lost 0, with 10 bases in between. Germline loops: CDR1 SGHRS, CDR2 YFSETQ. Here the CDR3 reads CASSWTPSSYEQYF. In DNA, the CDR3 is TGCGCCAGCAGCTGGACGCCGAGCTCCTACGAGCAGTACTTC. The full variable domain, its missing parts supplied by reference TRBV5-1 and TRBJ2-7, is KAGVTQTPRYLIKTRGQQVTLSCSPISGHRSVSWYQQTPGQGLQFLFEYFSETQRNKGNFPGRFSGRQFSNSRSEMNVSTLELGDSALYLCASSWTPSSYEQYFGPGTRLTVT.

V is TRBV7-3 and J is TRBJ2-2; a weak D match, TRBD1 (7 bases). The germline V gene encodes CDR1 SGHTA and CDR2 FQGTGA. This CDR3 is 15 amino acids long. V was pared by 5 bases and J by 6 bases, with 16 bases between. The CDR3 here is CASSIRGTAAGELFF. The CDR3 DNA follows: TGTGCCAGCAGCATCCGCGGGACAGCCGCCGGGGAGCTGTTTTTT.

The chain is built from TRBV29-1 and TRBJ1-2, with TRBD1 as a possible D gene (5 bases). The CDR3 contains 11 residues. Germline assignment: CDR1 SQVTM and CDR2 ANQGSEA. CDR3: CTAGGFEGYTF. In DNA form, the CDR3 reads TGCACCGCGGGGGGTTTTGAGGGCTACACCTTC.

J is TRBJ1-1 and V is TRBV19; 9 bases line up with TRBD1. Germline CDR1 and CDR2: LNHDA and SQIVND (reference sequence). The CDR3 length is 14 residues. V was clipped by 6 bases and J by 5 bases; unmatched bases: 7. In DNA form, the CDR3 reads TGTGCCAGTAGACAACGACAGGGGGATACTGAAGCTTTCTTT. It is translated as CASRQRQGDTEAFF.

The V gene is TRBV9, the J gene TRBJ1-2; D remains ambiguous. This CDR3 contains 14 residues. V was clipped by 5 bases and J by 3 bases, with 14 bases between them. CDR1 is SGDLS and CDR2 is YYNGEE in the germline V gene. The DNA of the CDR3 is TGTGCCAGCAGGATAGGGAACAGTCACTATGGCTACACCTTC. This gives the protein CASRIGNSHYGYTF.